A single TCR beta chain is shown here with its context. Original processing notes: For nucleated cells, counts were estimated from reference gene primer amplification. Profiled with immunoSEQ multiplex PCR; TCRdb holds only in-frame clones, not every one. V, J and clone size derive from that table, while D and trimming were established from the DNA sequence. The sample carries tens of thousands of clones, approximately 78% recorded once. This entry is derived from a study of blood T cell repertoires in COVID-19. Study at large: Researchers got acute and convalescent COVID-19 samples from the United States, Italy and Spain. Sources were T cells, B-cell-depleted T cells, or PBMCs; the material itself was cDNA or gDNA.

This CDR3 has 19 amino acids. Trimming removed 4 bases from V and 0 bases from J; junction bases left unmatched: 9. CDR1 is SGHRS, CDR2 YFSETQ, per germline. This chain connects TRBV5-1 to TRBJ2-3; the match to TRBD2 covers 15 bases. The sample comprised peripheral blood. The source is a human donor in a cohort sampled during active COVID-19. The DNA of the CDR3 is TGCGCCAGCAGCCCAACCGGACTAGCGGGGGGGGGTAGCACAGATACGCAGTATTTT. Its protein product is CASSPTGLAGGGSTDTQYF.